A single sample gave rise to the 23 T cell receptor beta chains below, sequenced in a study of T-cell memory formation after mild COVID-19. In TCRdb, the 5' RACE reads were re-called with MiXCR into one record per CDR3 protein. Of 540,000 or so distinct CDR3 sequences in the sample, just over 20% were seen once. The sequencing sample was made of PBMCs or a T cell subset sorted from them (not recorded which). These receptors were collected from an adult woman who had mild COVID-19 (a few samples of this study predate the infection). Cell type and time point are not known.

The chain joins TRBV3-1 to TRBJ2-7; 12 positions agree with TRBD1. The trim removed 3 bases at V and 6 bases at J, leaving 6 bases unmatched. CDR3 length: 15 residues. CDR1 and CDR2 (germline): LGHDT, YNNKEL (reference sequence). In nucleotides, the CDR3 is TGTGCCAGCAGCCAGGGGACAGGGGGCGCGGCCGAGCAGTACTTC. The encoded protein is CASSQGTGGAAEQYF.

This clonotype was detected a few times. J is TRBJ2-1 and V is TRBV2; D is unresolved. Between the trimmed V and J ends, which lost 6 bases and 8 bases, there was a span of 8 bases. The germline CDR1 and CDR2 sequences are SNHLY and FYNNEI. CDR3 length equals 11 residues. In DNA form, the CDR3 reads TGTGCCAGCAGGGGGTTCTATGAGCAGTTCTTC. This codes for CASRGFYEQFF.

This clonotype was recorded at least ten times. The V and J genes are TRBV3-1 and TRBJ1-1; the match to TRBD1 covers 7 bases. V was pared by 1 base and J by 10 bases, with 15 bases of the junction left unmatched. This CDR3 is built from 16 residues. Looked up from germline, CDR1 is LGHDT and CDR2 is YNNKEL (reference sequence). CDR3 nucleotide sequence: TGTGCCAGCAGCCAAGGGCCGGTTCTGGGGACAGAGGGAGCTTTCTTT. As protein: CASSQGPVLGTEGAFF.

The chain uses TRBV27 and TRBJ2-7; TRBD1 is a possible D gene (5 bases). The V end lost 3 bases, the J end lost 3 bases, and 12 bases lay between the germline ends. CDR3 length: 14 residues. Germline values: CDR1 MNHEY, CDR2 SMNVEV (reference sequence). CDR3 sequence reads: CASSFSADNYEQYF. The CDR3 DNA reads as TGTGCCAGCAGTTTTTCCGCGGACAACTACGAGCAGTACTTC.

In its sample, this clonotype was seen a few times. The V gene is TRBV27, the J gene TRBJ2-2; 7 bases map to TRBD1. The CDR3 runs 19 residues. V shed 3 bases, J shed 4 bases, and the junction held 17 bases outside the gene matches. Germline loops: CDR1 MNHEY, CDR2 SMNVEV (reference sequence). This CDR3 is CASSLAISRQGMFTGELFF. The CDR3 DNA is TGTGCCAGCAGTTTGGCGATTTCACGACAGGGAATGTTCACCGGGGAGCTGTTTTTT.

This chain uses TRBV12-3 or TRBV12-4 with TRBJ2-5; tentatively, D is TRBD1 (5 bases). The V end lost 4 bases, the J end lost 6 bases, and 15 bases lay between the germline ends. The CDR3 contains 14 residues. The CDR3 region is CASSSTLRGQTQYF. CDR3 sequence (DNA): TGTGCCAGCAGTTCGACCCTAAGGGGCCAGACCCAGTACTTC.

This clonotype was picked up one time. The DNA for the CDR3 is TGTGCCAGCAGCTTACAGTGGGGCACTGAAGCTTTCTTT. Translating it yields CASSLQWGTEAFF. V and J are TRBV7-2 and TRBJ1-1, with D hard to call. The CDR3 has 13 amino acids. Germline loops: CDR1 SGHTA, CDR2 FQGNSA. Trimming took 2 bases from V and 4 from J, leaving 8 bases between them.

The chain is built from TRBV27 and TRBJ1-1; unclear D gene. This CDR3 comprises 13 residues. Germline-derived CDR1 and CDR2 are MNHEY and SMNVEV (reference sequence). The V end was cut by 4 bases, the J end by 3 bases, with 9 bases between. The CDR3 protein is CASSWGKDTEAFF. CDR3 DNA sequence: TGTGCCAGCAGTTGGGGAAAGGACACTGAAGCTTTCTTT.

This clonotype was detected ten times or more. This chain uses TRBV5-1 with TRBJ1-5; D is uncertain. Trimming shortened V by 5 bases and J by 3 bases, and 9 bases separated the two germline ends. The V gene's germline CDR1 is SGHRS and CDR2 YFSETQ. This CDR3 is 13 amino acids long. The CDR3, as DNA: TGCGCCAGCAGTACACGGCCCAATCAGCCCCAGCATTTT. Its translation is CASSTRPNQPQHF.

This clonotype occurred a few times. The V and J genes are TRBV7-2 and TRBJ1-2; maybe TRBD1 (5 bases). Germline V gives CDR1 SGHTA, CDR2 FQGNSA. The CDR3 runs 17 residues. V was pared by 0 bases and J by 4 bases, with 18 bases between. This chain's CDR3 is CASSLADERDGLYGYTF. CDR3 bases: TGTGCCAGCAGCTTAGCGGATGAGCGGGACGGCCTCTATGGCTACACCTTC.

This clonotype was detected once. The CDR3 sequence is CASKKLGQLYGYTF. As DNA, the CDR3 is TGTGCCAGCAAAAAGTTAGGGCAGCTCTATGGCTACACCTTC. The rearrangement joins TRBV6-5 to TRBJ1-2; D is undetermined. V lost 7 bases and J lost 4, with 16 bases in between. CDR1 MNHEY and CDR2 SVGAGI come from the germline V gene. This CDR3 has 14 residues.

In its sample, this clonotype was seen a few times. V gene TRBV5-6 combines with J gene TRBJ2-5; 7 bases are a match to TRBD2. V lost 3 bases, J lost 2 bases, and 10 bases stayed unmatched. This CDR3 comprises 16 residues. Germline V gene data show CDR1 as SGHDT and CDR2 as YYEEEE. CDR3 sequence (DNA): TGTGCCAGCAGCTGGGAAAAGGGACTACTTCAAGAGACCCAGTACTTC. This gives the protein CASSWEKGLLQETQYF.

V usage is TRBV20-1 and J usage is TRBJ1-4; TRBD1 matches 8 bases. This CDR3 spans 14 amino acids. The V gene end was trimmed by 5 bases and the J gene end by 7 bases; junction bases not matched to a gene: 9. Germline values: CDR1 DFQATT, CDR2 SNEGSKA (reference sequence). The CDR3 sequence is CSASTQGGVEKLFF. CDR3 coding DNA: TGCAGTGCTTCAACACAGGGGGGGGTTGAAAAACTGTTTTTT.

This clonotype appeared a few times. V gene TRBV7-8 combines with J gene TRBJ2-3; either TRBD1 or TRBD2 may fit D (5 bases each). Germline lookup yields CDR1 SGHVS and CDR2 FQNEAQ. The CDR3 contains 17 residues. Trimming took 5 bases from V and 2 from J, leaving 20 bases between them. The CDR3 spells CASSRTWGGPTTDTQYF. The CDR3 coding sequence is TGTGCCAGCAGCCGAACATGGGGCGGGCCTACCACAGATACGCAGTATTTT. Full variable domain (outside the CDR3, taken from reference TRBV7-8 and TRBJ2-3): GAGVSQSPRYKVAKRGQDVALRCDPISGHVSLFWYQQALGQGPEFLTYFQNEAQLDKSGLPSDRFFAERPEGSVSTLKIQRTQQEDSAVYLCASSRTWGGPTTDTQYFGPGTRLTVL.

The rearrangement uses TRBV3-1 and TRBJ2-3; no reliable D call. The V gene lost 0 bases and the J gene lost 3 bases, with 7 bases spanning the gap. This CDR3 spans 14 amino acids. Germline-derived CDR1 and CDR2 are LGHDT and YNNKEL (reference sequence). CDR3 sequence reads: CASSQDFRTDTQYF. In DNA, the CDR3 is TGTGCCAGCAGCCAAGATTTTCGGACAGATACGCAGTATTTT.

V gene TRBV10-3 combines with J gene TRBJ2-7; TRBD1 matches 7 bases. The CDR3 contains 16 residues. J was trimmed by 2 bases and V by 2 bases; bases with no gene match: 9. The germline CDR1 and CDR2 sequences are ENHRY and SYGVKD. CDR3 nucleotide sequence: TGTGCCATCAGTGAGACCTACGGGACAGACACCTACGAGCAGTACTTC. Translation gives CAISETYGTDTYEQYF.

This clonotype was counted between two and nine times. The rearrangement uses TRBV18 and TRBJ2-1, with D perhaps being TRBD1 or TRBD2 (5 bases each). This CDR3 has 14 residues. Germline CDR1 is KGHSH and CDR2 is LQKENI. Trimming pared 2 bases from V and 8 bases from J, leaving 13 bases between. CDR3 sequence (DNA): TGTGCCAGCTCACCAGAACAGGTGGGGGATGAGCAGTTCTTC. It is translated as CASSPEQVGDEQFF.

There are a few counts of this clonotype. This rearrangement joins TRBV9 to TRBJ2-1; tentative D call: TRBD2 (6 bases). With 4 bases removed from V and 8 bases from J, the gap between germline ends came to 19 bases. The CDR3 is 15 residues long. Germline V gene lookup returns CDR1 SGDLS and CDR2 YYNGEE. The CDR3 region has the DNA TGTGCCAGCAGCCCTTCGGCGGGGTCCGGCGATGAGCAGTTCTTC. Its protein product is CASSPSAGSGDEQFF.

A few counts support this clonotype. V and J are TRBV20-1 and TRBJ2-2, with TRBD1 matching over 8 bases. This CDR3 is 17 amino acids long. The germline V gene encodes CDR1 DFQATT and CDR2 SNEGSKA (reference sequence). V lost 0 bases and J lost 2; bases outside the gene matches: 8. The CDR3 is CSAREISTGANTGELFF. The CDR3 region has the DNA TGCAGTGCTAGAGAGATTTCGACAGGGGCCAACACCGGGGAGCTGTTTTTT.

A few counts support this clonotype. The chain has TRBV5-6 and TRBJ2-7, with TRBD1 as a possible D gene (6 bases). This CDR3 has 15 residues. Germline V gene sequence: CDR1 SGHDT, CDR2 YYEEEE. Deletions cut 0 bases from V and 0 bases from J, with 10 bases between. Here the CDR3 DNA reads TGTGCCAGCAGCTTGGCCCCGGACAGCTCCTACGAGCAGTACTTC. Translated, it gives CASSLAPDSSYEQYF.

The chain has TRBV7-6 and TRBJ1-1; weak D call: TRBD1 (6 bases). CDR1 is SGHVS, CDR2 FNYEAQ, per germline. The CDR3 is made up of 14 amino acids. V was trimmed by 2 bases and J by 5 bases, leaving 12 bases between them. The CDR3 region has the DNA TGTGCCAGCAGCTTAACAGGGCAGGGAACTGAAGCTTTCTTT. Its protein product is CASSLTGQGTEAFF.

The chain carries TRBV6-5 and TRBJ2-7; D gene unclear. Germline CDR1 MNHEY, CDR2 SVGAGI. The CDR3 covers 17 residues. The ends were cut back, 0 bases at V and 9 bases at J, with 24 bases in the middle. Written as DNA, the CDR3 is TGTGCCAGCAGTTACTCGGCCGCCAACCGACGATTGTTTGGGCAGTACTTC. Its translation is CASSYSAANRRLFGQYF.

The chain couples TRBV5-5 to TRBJ2-1; the match to TRBD2 covers 8 bases. Germline V lookup: CDR1 SGHKS, CDR2 YYEKEE (reference sequence). Trimming cost V 1 base and J 6 bases; bases outside gene matches: 6. There are 15 residues in the CDR3. CDR3 protein: CASSLRTSTGNEQFF. CDR3 sequence (DNA): TGTGCCAGCAGCTTGAGGACTAGCACGGGCAATGAGCAGTTCTTC.